This T cell receptor (beta chain) was captured in a study of post-analysis software for immune sequencing data. Study-wide background: Recorded subtypes: relapsing-remitting, secondary progressive, progressive-relapsing; some patients unannotated. Regarding the study as a whole: Controls significantly exceeded multiple sclerosis patients in normalized Chao1 diversity. Elevated frequency relative to controls characterized 4 or 5 TRBV segments in patients, TRBV5-6, TRBV5-1 and TRBV20-1 among them.

The TCR beta cDNA libraries contained unique molecular identifiers. The authors obtained 500,000 to 600,000 cDNA molecules from around 0.96 to 9.9 million T cells. A single record per CDR3 protein comes from TCRdb applying MiXCR to the PCR reads. Of roughly 430,000 distinct CDR3 sequences in the sample, more than 30% were seen once. The CDR3 sequence is 12 residues long. The ends were cut back, 4 bases at V and 6 bases at J, with 11 bases in the middle. Germline V gene sequence: CDR1 SGDLS, CDR2 YYNGEE. As to this clonotype: Its antigen remains unidentified.

V and J are TRBV9 and TRBJ2-7, with D maybe TRBD2 (6 bases). Sequencing was carried out using blood. This clonotype was sampled from a girl between 2 and 10 years old with multiple sclerosis. DNA for the CDR3: TGTGCCAGCAGCCCGGAGGGGCCCGAGCAGTACTTC. This gives the protein CASSPEGPEQYF.